The next 15 T cell receptor beta chains were all read from a single sample in a study of blood T cells in healthy people across ages. A sample-barcoded 5' primer and a J-beta primer mix were used in a second PCR of roughly 7 to 11 cycles. TCRdb independently ran MiXCR on the 5' RACE reads; one entry per CDR3 protein. The sample contains approximately 730,000 distinct CDR3 sequences, about 48% of which appear only once. The sample was blood. Receptors originate from a man aged 80 or over in good health.

In its sample, this clonotype was seen a few times. V usage is TRBV28 and J usage is TRBJ2-5, with D perhaps matching TRBD1 (6 bases). CDR1 and CDR2 from the germline V gene are MDHEN and SYDVKM. CDR3 length: 14 amino acids. Deletions cut 5 bases from V and 7 bases from J, with 17 bases between. The CDR3 region is CASSRSRGSGTQYF. In DNA form, the CDR3 reads TGTGCCAGCAGTCGATCCAGGGGATCGGGGACCCAGTACTTC.

The chain links TRBV20-1 to TRBJ2-1; D assignment may be TRBD1 or TRBD2 (5 bases each). The CDR3 extends over 16 amino acids. Germline V gives CDR1 DFQATT, CDR2 SNEGSKA (reference sequence). Trimming left V 6 bases short and J 2 bases short, with 20 bases between. CDR3 bases: TGCAGTGCCCGTCGCCATTGGGACCGAACCTACAATGAGCAGTTCTTC. Protein sequence: CSARRHWDRTYNEQFF.

The chain links TRBV3-1 to TRBJ1-1; D not certain. The germline CDR1 and CDR2 sequences are LGHDT and YNNKEL (reference sequence). This CDR3 is 12 amino acids long. V was shortened by 3 bases and J by 11 bases, with 13 bases between the two germline ends. CDR3 DNA sequence: TGTGCCAGCAGCCACCACGTTGGTGAGGCTTTCTTT. Protein: CASSHHVGEAFF. Combining the CDR3 with reference TRBV3-1 and TRBJ1-1 gives the whole variable domain DTAVSQTPKYLVTQMGNDKSIKCEQNLGHDTMYWYKQDSKKFLKIMFSYNNKELIINETVPNRFSPKSPDKAHLNLHINSLELGDSAVYFCASSHHVGEAFFGQGTRLTVV.

This clonotype was found a few times. In DNA, the CDR3 is TGTGCCAGCAGCGTAGCCCATGCGACACCCCTCCACTTT. Protein sequence: CASSVAHATPLHF. The chain is built from TRBV9 and TRBJ1-6, with D unclear. Looked up from germline, CDR1 is SGDLS and CDR2 is YYNGEE. Deletions cut 0 bases from V and 11 bases from J, with 9 bases between. The CDR3 has 13 residues.

V is TRBV10-3 and J is TRBJ2-5; D may correspond to TRBD1 or TRBD2 (5 bases each). The J call may be incorrect, as the DNA end agrees better with TRBJ2-7. Per germline, CDR1 ENHRY and CDR2 SYGVKD. The CDR3 has 14 amino acids. The CDR3 nucleotides are TGTGCCATCAGATGGGGGTCGGGAACCTACGAGCAGTACTTC. Residues: CAIRWGSGTYEQYF.

The CDR3 nucleotides read TGTGCCAGCAGTATTTACAGGGGAGAGACCCAGTACTTC. Protein product: CASSIYRGETQYF. The rearrangement uses TRBV6-6 and TRBJ2-5; 7 positions match TRBD1. This CDR3 has 13 residues. The junction had 4 bases not matched to a gene; V was cut back by 5 bases and J by 4 bases. The germline V gene has CDR1 MNHNY and CDR2 SVGAGI (reference sequence).

V and J are TRBV20-1 and TRBJ2-1; 10 bases match TRBD2. The CDR3 has 17 residues. Germline V gives CDR1 DFQATT, CDR2 SNEGSKA (reference sequence). The V segment lost 0 bases and the J segment 3 bases; nucleotides outside the gene matches: 8. CDR3 sequence reads: CSARDWASGSLYNEQFF. In nucleotides, the CDR3 is TGCAGTGCTAGAGATTGGGCTAGCGGGAGCCTCTACAATGAGCAGTTCTTC.

The chain recombines TRBV29-1 with TRBJ2-3; no clear D. Germline lookup yields CDR1 SQVTM and CDR2 ANQGSEA. The CDR3 has 13 amino acids. V shed 5 bases and J shed 0 bases, with 9 bases lying between them. The CDR3 DNA reads as TGCAGCGTTTCACGGGTTAGCACAGATACGCAGTATTTT. Translation gives CSVSRVSTDTQYF.

This clonotype was seen only once. The V and J genes are TRBV6-5 and TRBJ2-7; a possible D gene is TRBD1 (5 bases). The V and J ends lost 6 bases and 5 bases respectively, with 14 bases between them. From germline, CDR1 is MNHEY and CDR2 SVGAGI. The CDR3 has 13 residues. The DNA of the CDR3 is TGTGCCAGCAGCTCCGGCTGGGGCCACGAGCAGTACTTC. Its translation is CASSSGWGHEQYF.

This clonotype occurred once. The chain recombines TRBV29-1 with TRBJ2-3, with 8 positions matching TRBD1. The trim removed 7 bases at V and 0 bases at J, leaving 3 bases unmatched. Germline V gene sequence: CDR1 SQVTM, CDR2 ANQGSEA. This CDR3 region has 13 residues. CDR3 loop: CSADRGSTDTQYF. CDR3 DNA sequence: TGCAGCGCCGACAGGGGCAGCACAGATACGCAGTATTTT.

The J gene is TRBJ2-1, the V gene TRBV10-3; D gene uncertain. The V and J ends lost 3 bases and 2 bases respectively, with 14 bases between them. CDR1 ENHRY and CDR2 SYGVKD come from the germline V gene. The CDR3 spans 16 residues. The chain's CDR3 is CAISDPGKGTYNEQFF. The CDR3 nucleotides are TGTGCCATCAGTGACCCCGGCAAAGGAACCTACAATGAGCAGTTCTTC.

The J gene is TRBJ2-4, the V gene TRBV4-1, with 9 positions matching TRBD1. The DNA end is a closer match to TRBJ2-7, so the J assignment may be wrong. The CDR3 loop spans 13 amino acids. Germline V CDR1 and CDR2: MGHRA, YSYEKL. The CDR3 loop is CASSRQGVDEQYF. Written as DNA, the CDR3 is TGCGCCAGCAGTAGACAGGGGGTCGACGAGCAGTACTTC.

J is TRBJ2-3 and V is TRBV3-1; 9 bases match TRBD1. The CDR3 runs to 14 residues. V shed 3 bases and J 8 bases; nucleotides not matched to a gene: 6. Per the germline V gene, CDR1 is LGHDT and CDR2 is YNNKEL (reference sequence). This chain's CDR3 is CASSQDDRGVTQYF. For the CDR3, the DNA is TGTGCCAGCAGCCAGGACGACAGGGGGGTTACGCAGTATTTT.

About this clonotype: An end of the junction differs from the germline gene, which may be a read error. The genes are TRBV24-1 and TRBJ1-5, with D uncertain. CDR1 KGHDR and CDR2 SFDVKD come from the germline V gene. The CDR3 is made up of 16 amino acids. DNA of the CDR3: TGTGTCACCAGTGATGGGCCCCTTAGGAGCAATCAGCCCCAGCATTTT. Its protein is CVTSDGPLRSNQPQHF.

The rearrangement joins TRBV4-1 to TRBJ2-5, with a tentative D call TRBD2 (6 bases). Trimming shortened V by 3 bases and J by 11 bases, and 22 bases separated the two germline ends. CDR3 length equals 15 residues. Germline CDR1 reads MGHRA; CDR2 reads YSYEKL. The CDR3 loop is CASSQPGGPLNEQYF. DNA of the CDR3: TGCGCCAGCAGCCAGCCCGGAGGGCCACTCAATGAGCAGTACTTC.